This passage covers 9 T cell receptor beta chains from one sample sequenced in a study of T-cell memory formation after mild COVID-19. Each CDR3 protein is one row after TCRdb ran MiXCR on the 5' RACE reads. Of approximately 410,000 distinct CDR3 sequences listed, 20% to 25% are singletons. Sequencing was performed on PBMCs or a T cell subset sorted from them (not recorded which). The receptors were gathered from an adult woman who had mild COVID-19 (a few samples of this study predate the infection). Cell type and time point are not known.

The CDR3 nucleotides are TGCGCCAGCAGCTTGGTGACGGAAGAGACCCAGTACTTC. Translating gives CASSLVTEETQYF. The rearrangement links TRBV5-1 to TRBJ2-5; D call uncertain. The CDR3 sequence is 13 residues long. The V gene lost 0 bases and the J gene lost 3 bases, with 6 bases spanning the gap. The germline V gene encodes CDR1 SGHRS and CDR2 YFSETQ.

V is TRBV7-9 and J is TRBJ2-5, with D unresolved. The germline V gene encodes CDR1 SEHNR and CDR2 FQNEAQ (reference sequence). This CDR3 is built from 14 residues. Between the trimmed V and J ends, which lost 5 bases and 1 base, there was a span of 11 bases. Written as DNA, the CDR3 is TGTGCCAGCAGCCCGAACGACATCCAAGAGACCCAGTACTTC. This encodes CASSPNDIQETQYF. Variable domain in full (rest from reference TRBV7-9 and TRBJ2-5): DTGVSQNPRHKITKRGQNVTFRCDPISEHNRLYWYRQTLGQGPEFLTYFQNEAQLEKSRLLSDRFSAERPKGSFSTLEIQRTEQGDSAMYLCASSPNDIQETQYFGPGTRLLVL.

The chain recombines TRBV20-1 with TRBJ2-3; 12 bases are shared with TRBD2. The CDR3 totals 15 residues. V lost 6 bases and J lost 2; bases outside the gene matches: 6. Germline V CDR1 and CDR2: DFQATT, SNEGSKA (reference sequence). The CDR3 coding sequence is TGCAGTGCCCTAGCGGGGGGGCGAGTCACAGATACGCAGTATTTT. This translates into CSALAGGRVTDTQYF.

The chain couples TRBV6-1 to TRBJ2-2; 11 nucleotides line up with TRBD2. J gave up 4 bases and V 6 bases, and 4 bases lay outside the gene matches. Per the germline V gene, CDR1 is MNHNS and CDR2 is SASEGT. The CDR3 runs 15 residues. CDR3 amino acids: CASSSLAGGTGELFF. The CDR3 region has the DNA TGTGCCAGCAGCTCCCTAGCGGGAGGCACCGGGGAGCTGTTTTTT.

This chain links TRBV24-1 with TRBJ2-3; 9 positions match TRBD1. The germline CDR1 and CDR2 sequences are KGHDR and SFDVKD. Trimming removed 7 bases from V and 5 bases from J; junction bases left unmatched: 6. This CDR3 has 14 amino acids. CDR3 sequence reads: CATSGTGYKDTQYF. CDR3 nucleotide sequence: TGTGCCACCAGCGGGACAGGGTACAAAGATACGCAGTATTTT.

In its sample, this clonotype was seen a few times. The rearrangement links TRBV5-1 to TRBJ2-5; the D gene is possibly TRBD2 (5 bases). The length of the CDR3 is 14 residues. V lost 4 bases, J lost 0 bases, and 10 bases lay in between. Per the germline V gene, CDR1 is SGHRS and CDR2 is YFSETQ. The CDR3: CASSVSGDQETQYF. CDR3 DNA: TGCGCCAGCAGCGTGAGCGGAGACCAAGAGACCCAGTACTTC.

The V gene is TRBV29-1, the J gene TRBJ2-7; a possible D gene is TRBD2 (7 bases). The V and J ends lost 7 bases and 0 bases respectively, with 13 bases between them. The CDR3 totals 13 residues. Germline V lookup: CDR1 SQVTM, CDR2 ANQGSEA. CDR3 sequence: CSALGGLSYEQYF. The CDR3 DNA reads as TGCAGCGCCCTGGGGGGGCTCTCCTACGAGCAGTACTTC.

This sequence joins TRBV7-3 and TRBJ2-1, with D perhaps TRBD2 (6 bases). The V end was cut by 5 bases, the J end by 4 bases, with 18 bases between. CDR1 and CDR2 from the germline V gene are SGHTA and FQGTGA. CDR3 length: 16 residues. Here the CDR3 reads CASSPGVAGKYNEQFF. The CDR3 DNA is TGTGCCAGCAGCCCCGGCGTGGCGGGGAAATACAATGAGCAGTTCTTC.

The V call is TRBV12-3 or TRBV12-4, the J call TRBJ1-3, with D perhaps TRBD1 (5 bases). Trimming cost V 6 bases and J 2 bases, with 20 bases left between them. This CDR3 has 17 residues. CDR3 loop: CASSSRGEWVPGNTIYF. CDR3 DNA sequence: TGTGCCAGCAGCTCCCGGGGGGAGTGGGTCCCTGGAAACACCATATATTTT.